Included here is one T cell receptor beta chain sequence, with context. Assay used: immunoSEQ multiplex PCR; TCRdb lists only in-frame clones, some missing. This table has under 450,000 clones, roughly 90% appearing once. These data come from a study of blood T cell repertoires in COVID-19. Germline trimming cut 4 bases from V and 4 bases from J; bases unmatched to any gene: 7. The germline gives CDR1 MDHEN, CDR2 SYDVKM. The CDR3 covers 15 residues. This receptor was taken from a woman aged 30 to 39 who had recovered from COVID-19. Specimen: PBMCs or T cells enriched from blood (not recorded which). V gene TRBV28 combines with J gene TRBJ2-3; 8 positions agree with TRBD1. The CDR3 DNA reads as TGTGCCAGCAGTTACGGACAGGGCCCAGCAGATACGCAGTATTTT. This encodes CASSYGQGPADTQYF. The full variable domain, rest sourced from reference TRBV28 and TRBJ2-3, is DVKVTQSSRYLVKRTGEKVFLECVQDMDHENMFWYRQDPGLGLRLIYFSYDVKMKEKGDIPEGYSVSREKKERFSLILESASTNQTSMYLCASSYGQGPADTQYFGPGTRLTVL.